These 30 T cell receptor beta chains were all obtained from the same sample, sequenced in a study of blood T cells in healthy people across ages. Alongside a J-beta primer mix, a sample-barcoded 5' primer served in a second PCR lasting about 7 to 12 cycles. TCRdb redid the calling of the 5' RACE reads with MiXCR, one entry per CDR3 protein. This sample has about 1.6 million distinct CDR3 sequences, with approximately 32% found just once. The sequencing sample was made of blood. The receptors stem from a young woman in good health.

This clonotype was detected many times. V usage is TRBV20-1 and J usage is TRBJ2-3; perhaps TRBD1 as D (5 bases). Per germline, CDR1 DFQATT and CDR2 SNEGSKA (reference sequence). Trimming took 1 base from V and 5 from J, leaving 16 bases between them. The CDR3 spans 15 residues. The CDR3 spells CSARAPDTWGDTQYF. The CDR3 bases are TGCAGTGCTAGAGCTCCGGACACGTGGGGAGATACGCAGTATTTT.

This clonotype has a handful of counts. V is TRBV5-1 and J is TRBJ2-7; D is possibly TRBD1 or TRBD2 (6 bases each). The J call may be faulty, since TRBJ2-5 better matches the DNA end. CDR3 size: 15 residues. CDR1 SGHRS and CDR2 YFSETQ come from the germline V gene. CDR3 bases: TGCGCCAGCAGCCCGGGGGCCGGGGGCGGAGAGACCCAGTACTTC. This gives the protein CASSPGAGGGETQYF.

The chain is built from TRBV2 and TRBJ2-1; perhaps D is TRBD1 or TRBD2 (6 bases each). The J call is in doubt because the DNA end fits TRBJ2-7 better. There are 17 residues in the CDR3. Germline-derived CDR1 and CDR2 are SNHLY and FYNNEI. CDR3 residues: CASSVLGGNSPFGEQYF. The DNA for the CDR3 is TGTGCCAGCAGTGTCTTAGGGGGGAACAGCCCGTTCGGCGAGCAGTACTTC.

This clonotype has a handful of counts. The gene calls are TRBV7-9 and TRBJ2-5; 8 bases agree with TRBD2. The ends lost 2 bases at V and 5 bases at J; junction bases unmatched: 4. The CDR3 loop spans 14 amino acids. The V gene's germline CDR1 is SEHNR and CDR2 FQNEAQ (reference sequence). CDR3 in DNA: TGTGCCAGCAGCTTAAGGACTAGCTGGGAGACCCAGTACTTC. It specifies CASSLRTSWETQYF. Complete variable domain (other parts from reference TRBV7-9 and TRBJ2-5): DTGVSQNPRHKITKRGQNVTFRCDPISEHNRLYWYRQTLGQGPEFLTYFQNEAQLEKSRLLSDRFSAERPKGSFSTLEIQRTEQGDSAMYLCASSLRTSWETQYFGPGTRLLVL.

This clonotype was seen a few times. The rearrangement joins TRBV6-2 or TRBV6-3 to TRBJ2-1; the match to TRBD2 covers 7 bases. Germline assignment: CDR1 MNHEY and CDR2 SVGEGT. V lost 8 bases, J lost 7 bases, and 8 bases stayed unmatched. The CDR3 has 13 residues. The CDR3, as DNA: TGTGCCAGCTCCATGTGGGAGGGAAATGAGCAGTTCTTC. Amino acids: CASSMWEGNEQFF.

This clonotype was recorded at least ten times. Relative to the germline gene, one junction end is altered; a read error may explain this. The chain couples TRBV3-1 to TRBJ2-5, with TRBD2 identical over 9 bases. The CDR3 totals 15 residues. Germline lookup yields CDR1 LGHDT and CDR2 YNNKEL (reference sequence). Here the CDR3 DNA reads TGCGCCAGCAGCCAGGGAGCGGGGGGTCAAGAGACCCAGTACTTC. It translates to CASSQGAGGQETQYF.

This clonotype was observed a handful of times. A junction end diverges from the germline sequence, so it may reflect a read error. The chain is built from TRBV3-1 and TRBJ1-2; D is uncertain. The CDR3 length is 13 residues. The germline gives CDR1 LGHDT, CDR2 YNNKEL (reference sequence). The CDR3 here is CASSPWRPHGYTF. In DNA form, the CDR3 reads TGTGCTAGCAGTCCTTGGCGGCCCCATGGCTACACCTTC.

The CDR3 sequence: CASSLVGAFGETQYF. CDR3 sequence (DNA): TGTGCCAGCAGCTTAGTTGGGGCGTTTGGCGAGACCCAGTACTTC. The chain recombines TRBV7-2 with TRBJ2-4; D might be TRBD1 (5 bases). The DNA matches TRBJ2-5 better at its end, which makes the J call doubtful. The germline V gene has CDR1 SGHTA and CDR2 FQGNSA. This CDR3 has 15 amino acids.

The V gene is TRBV12-3 or TRBV12-4, the J gene TRBJ2-2, with a possible D match to TRBD2 (5 bases). Trimming shortened V by 0 bases and J by 4 bases, and 9 bases separated the two germline ends. The length of the CDR3 is 15 residues. CDR3 amino acids: CASSLARGFTGELFF. CDR3 nucleotides: TGTGCCAGCAGTTTAGCCCGGGGATTCACCGGGGAGCTGTTTTTT.

Only a few counts were recorded for this clonotype. V usage is TRBV9 and J usage is TRBJ2-3, with 7 bases matching TRBD2. V dropped 1 base and J dropped 0; count of bases not matched to a gene: 11. The V gene's germline CDR1 is SGDLS and CDR2 YYNGEE. CDR3 length: 18 amino acids. The CDR3 DNA reads TGTGCCAGCAGCGTAACTAGCGAGATGATTCGGAGCACAGATACGCAGTATTTT. This sequence encodes CASSVTSEMIRSTDTQYF.

In its sample, this clonotype was seen a few times. This chain joins TRBV10-3 and TRBJ2-7, with 9 bases lining up with TRBD1. Losses at the gene ends were 10 bases for V and 2 bases for J; bases not matched to a gene: 6. Germline assignment: CDR1 ENHRY and CDR2 SYGVKD. CDR3 size: 13 residues. CDR3 nucleotide sequence: TGTGCCACCCGGACAGGGGCCCCCTACGAGCAGTACTTC. Its translation: CATRTGAPYEQYF.

There are a few counts of this clonotype. This chain connects TRBV27 to TRBJ2-1, with TRBD2 matching over 7 bases. CDR1 is MNHEY and CDR2 is SMNVEV in the germline V gene (reference sequence). J lost 6 bases, V lost 1 base, and 6 bases had no gene match. The CDR3 length is 15 residues. The CDR3, as DNA: TGTGCCAGCAGTTTATTGGGGGAGGGCCCCAATGAGCAGTTCTTC. It is translated as CASSLLGEGPNEQFF.

V usage is TRBV6-5 and J usage is TRBJ1-4; no firm D call. Trimming left V 2 bases short and J 8 bases short, with 9 bases between. CDR1 is MNHEY and CDR2 is SVGAGI in the germline V gene. This CDR3 contains 13 residues. CDR3 bases: TGTGCCAGCAGTTACCAGGAGAGAGAAAAACTGTTTTTT. Its translation is CASSYQEREKLFF.

This clonotype was picked up a small number of times. J is TRBJ2-7 and V is TRBV20-1; D tentatively reads TRBD1 or TRBD2 (5 bases each). V lost 1 base and J lost 4, with 20 bases in between. The CDR3 totals 16 residues. Per the germline V gene, CDR1 is DFQATT and CDR2 is SNEGSKA (reference sequence). This CDR3 is CSARAGERAKGYEQYF. DNA for the CDR3: TGCAGTGCTAGAGCCGGCGAGAGGGCGAAGGGGTACGAGCAGTACTTC.

The chain uses TRBV30 and TRBJ2-3; maybe TRBD2 (5 bases). The germline V gene encodes CDR1 GTSNPN and CDR2 SVGIG (reference sequence). Trimming left V 4 bases short and J 2 bases short, with 13 bases between. This CDR3 has 14 amino acids. CDR3 sequence (DNA): TGTGCCTGGAATCTTTTCGGGGACACAGATACGCAGTATTTT. This codes for CAWNLFGDTDTQYF.

In DNA, the CDR3 is TGTGCCAGCAGAGGCGGCGGCAGGTCGAAATATGGCTACACCTTC. As protein: CASRGGGRSKYGYTF. The J gene is TRBJ1-2, the V gene TRBV6-1, with D unresolved. The ends were cut back, 6 bases at V and 5 bases at J, with 19 bases in the middle. The germline V gene has CDR1 MNHNS and CDR2 SASEGT. CDR3 length equals 15 residues.

The gene calls are TRBV9 and TRBJ2-6, with D possibly being TRBD1 (5 bases). V lost 0 bases, J lost 0 bases, and 13 bases lay in between. There are 18 residues in the CDR3. Germline values: CDR1 SGDLS, CDR2 YYNGEE. The CDR3 here is CASSVVPGSGSGANVLTF. The CDR3 DNA follows: TGTGCCAGCAGCGTAGTCCCAGGGTCAGGCTCTGGGGCCAACGTCCTGACTTTC.

The chain has TRBV20-1 and TRBJ1-1; no firm D call. Germline V gene sequence: CDR1 DFQATT, CDR2 SNEGSKA (reference sequence). CDR3 length: 14 residues. V lost 6 bases, J lost 0 bases, and 14 bases lay in between. The CDR3 sequence is CSADKDGLNTEAFF. For the CDR3, the DNA is TGCAGTGCCGACAAGGACGGACTGAACACTGAAGCTTTCTTT.

A few counts support this clonotype. The chain has TRBV3-1 and TRBJ1-2; 7 nucleotides line up with TRBD1. J was trimmed by 1 base and V by 4 bases; bases with no gene match: 3. Germline V gene sequence: CDR1 LGHDT, CDR2 YNNKEL (reference sequence). The CDR3 is 14 residues long. The CDR3 region has the DNA TGTGCCAGCAGCCCGGGACAGTTTAACTATGGCTACACCTTC. As protein: CASSPGQFNYGYTF.

This clonotype was seen only once. The CDR3 DNA reads as TGTGCCAGCAGCAAGCGGGACAGAAAGAACTATGGCTACACCTTC. Translating gives CASSKRDRKNYGYTF. The V and J genes are TRBV21-1 and TRBJ1-2; the D call in the table, TRBD1, was not verified against the DNA. TRBV21-1 is annotated as a pseudogene. This CDR3 is built from 15 residues.

With respect to this clonotype: This could be a read error, since a much larger clone is one nucleotide away. The chain uses TRBV29-1 and TRBJ2-7; either TRBD1 or TRBD2 may supply D (6 bases each). Germline V gene lookup returns CDR1 SQVTM and CDR2 ANQGSEA. Trimming pared 7 bases from V and 6 bases from J, leaving 25 bases between. This CDR3 region has 15 residues. CDR3 in amino acids: CSGKTLPGVGSEQYF. The CDR3 nucleotides are TGCAGCGGCAAGACACTCCCAGGGGTCGGGAGCGAGCAGTACTTC.

A remark on this clonotype: At one end, the junction sequence differs from germline, possibly due to a read error. The gene calls are TRBV6-6 and TRBJ2-6; D possibly corresponds to TRBD2 (5 bases). The CDR3 has 15 amino acids. Germline lookup yields CDR1 MNHNY and CDR2 SVGAGI (reference sequence). The CDR3 DNA reads as TGTGCCGGCAGCCCACGGGGAGATGGGGCCAACGTCCTGACTTTC. It translates to CAGSPRGDGANVLTF.

This clonotype was recorded a few times. The rearrangement joins TRBV11-2 to TRBJ1-1; possible D gene TRBD1, 5 bases. There are 12 residues in the CDR3. Germline lookup yields CDR1 SGHAT and CDR2 FQNNGV. Trimming left V 10 bases short and J 7 bases short, with 16 bases between. CDR3 amino acids: CATLGDSGEAFF. In DNA form, the CDR3 reads TGTGCCACCTTAGGGGATAGTGGTGAAGCTTTCTTT.

This clonotype was seen many times. This chain connects TRBV10-3 to TRBJ2-3; D is possibly TRBD1 or TRBD2 (5 bases each). The CDR3 consists of 16 residues. CDR1 and CDR2 from the germline V gene are ENHRY and SYGVKD. V was cut by 4 bases and J by 6 bases, with 20 bases left in between. This chain's CDR3 is CAISATRDRRTDTQYF. CDR3 nucleotides: TGTGCCATCAGTGCTACACGGGACCGAAGGACGGATACGCAGTATTTT.

Many counts were recorded for this clonotype. This chain uses TRBV15 with TRBJ2-5; 8 nucleotides agree with TRBD1. Germline trimming cut 1 base from V and 7 bases from J; bases unmatched to any gene: 8. This CDR3 comprises 15 residues. Germline assignment: CDR1 LNHNV and CDR2 YYDKDF (reference sequence). CDR3 sequence (DNA): TGTGCCACCAGCAGAGCCCTCGACAGGGGCGGGACCCAGTACTTC. It is translated as CATSRALDRGGTQYF.

V is TRBV20-1 and J is TRBJ2-3, with D tentatively TRBD2 (5 bases). Germline-derived CDR1 and CDR2 are DFQATT and SNEGSKA (reference sequence). The CDR3 contains 12 residues. Trimming shortened V by 7 bases and J by 2 bases, and 10 bases separated the two germline ends. This chain's CDR3 is CSGGRLTDTQYF. The DNA for the CDR3 is TGCAGTGGCGGGCGGCTCACAGATACGCAGTATTTT.

The chain recombines TRBV21-1 with TRBJ2-5; the table's D call, TRBD2, has no DNA check behind it. TRBV21-1 is shown as a pseudogene. The CDR3 has 16 amino acids. Here the CDR3 reads CASSKGPRVGEETQYF. The CDR3 nucleotides read TGTGCCAGCAGCAAGGGCCCCAGGGTAGGGGAAGAGACCCAGTACTTC.

On this clonotype: Its ends do not fully match the called genes, so a read error is possible. The chain recombines TRBV5-5 with TRBJ2-4; possibly TRBD2 for D (6 bases). Germline values: CDR1 SGHKS, CDR2 YYEKEE (reference sequence). The CDR3 runs to 16 residues. CDR3 DNA: TGTGCCGGCAGCTCGAAGGGGACTTTGTCCAAAAACATTCAGTACTTC. Amino acids: CAGSSKGTLSKNIQYF.

This clonotype was seen only a few times. This chain connects TRBV15 to TRBJ2-1; D is ambiguous. Trimming cost V 5 bases and J 12 bases, with 11 bases left between them. This CDR3 is built from 11 residues. The germline V gene has CDR1 LNHNV and CDR2 YYDKDF (reference sequence). CDR3 nucleotide sequence: TGTGCCACCAGCCCAAGTTCGCGGCAGTTCTTC. Translating it yields CATSPSSRQFF.

This clonotype was counted only a few times. The chain employs TRBV9 and TRBJ2-3; D is possibly TRBD2 (6 bases). CDR1 SGDLS and CDR2 YYNGEE come from the germline V gene. The CDR3 runs to 17 residues. V shed 0 bases and J shed 1 base, with 15 bases lying between them. The chain's CDR3 is CASSVGLAGSGTDTQYF. The CDR3 DNA reads TGTGCCAGCAGCGTAGGGCTTGCGGGGTCCGGCACAGATACGCAGTATTTT.